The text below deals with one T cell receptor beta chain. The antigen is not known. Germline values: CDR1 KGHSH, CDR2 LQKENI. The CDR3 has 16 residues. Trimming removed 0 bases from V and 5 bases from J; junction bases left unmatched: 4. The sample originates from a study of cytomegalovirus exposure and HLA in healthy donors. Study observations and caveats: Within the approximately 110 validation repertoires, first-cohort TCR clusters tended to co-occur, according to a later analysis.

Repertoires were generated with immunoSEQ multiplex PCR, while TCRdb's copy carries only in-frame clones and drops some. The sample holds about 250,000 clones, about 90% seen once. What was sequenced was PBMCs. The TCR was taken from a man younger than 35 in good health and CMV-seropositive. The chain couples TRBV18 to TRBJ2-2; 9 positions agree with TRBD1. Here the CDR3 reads CASSPPNRGRTGELFF. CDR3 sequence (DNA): TGTGCCAGCTCACCACCAAACAGGGGGCGAACCGGGGAGCTGTTTTTT.